This T cell receptor beta chain was recorded in a study of T cell repertoires in cytomegalovirus infection. This clonotype was recorded at least ten times. CDR3 length equals 12 residues. Per germline, CDR1 ENHRY and CDR2 SYGVKD. Trimming took off 2 bases at V and 3 bases at J, with 4 bases between the two ends. TCRdb itself ran the reads through MiXCR, one entry per CDR3 protein. The data contain roughly 230,000 distinct CDR3 sequences, around 6.4% of them seen just once; the ten biggest clones take up around 6.5%. The chain has TRBV10-3 and TRBJ1-1; no firm D call. This TCR was sampled from a human donor in good health (CMV status not recorded). Some clones in this sample may be carry-over from other donors' samples. The source material was PBMCs. CDR3 loop: CAISETDTEAFF. CDR3 DNA: TGTGCCATCAGTGAGACGGACACTGAAGCTTTCTTT.